The 23 T cell receptor beta chains below come from one sample, sequenced in a study of CD8+ T cells in alopecia areata. Extraction of RNA preceded its reverse transcription into cDNA, which served as the sequencing template. The method was immunoSEQ multiplex PCR; TCRdb's version includes in-frame clones alone and lacks a portion of them. The table has 110,000 to 150,000 clones, around 60% seen once. Sequencing was performed on CD4+ T cells sorted from blood, taken at week 0. These receptors were obtained from a human donor with alopecia areata.

The CDR3 loop reads CASSEYNEQFF. The CDR3 nucleotides are TGTGCCAGCAGTGAATATAATGAGCAGTTCTTC. V usage is TRBV25-1 and J usage is TRBJ2-1; unclear D gene. Trimming took off 0 bases at V and 7 bases at J, with 1 base between the two ends. Germline V lookup: CDR1 MGHDK, CDR2 SYGVNS. This CDR3 comprises 11 residues.

This chain uses TRBV11-1 with TRBJ2-3; D is unclear. This CDR3 has 12 residues. Looked up from germline, CDR1 is SGHAT and CDR2 is FQDESV (reference sequence). Trimming cost V 5 bases and J 4 bases, with 7 bases left between them. The CDR3 loop is CASSRVADTQYF. The CDR3 DNA reads as TGTGCCAGCAGCAGAGTGGCAGATACGCAGTATTTT.

This clone was counted only a few times. This chain joins TRBV30 and TRBJ1-1; D unresolved. Germline V gives CDR1 GTSNPN, CDR2 SVGIG (reference sequence). Deletions cut 0 bases from V and 4 bases from J, with 9 bases between. This CDR3 has 13 amino acids. In DNA, the CDR3 is TGTGCCTGGAGTGTCGAGGTCTCCACTGAAGCTTTCTTT. This translates into CAWSVEVSTEAFF.

The V gene is TRBV7-2, the J gene TRBJ1-1; no definite D call. The CDR3 has 14 residues. Trimming removed 2 bases at V and 11 bases at J, with 18 bases between. Germline V gene sequence: CDR1 SGHTA, CDR2 FQGNSA. CDR3 in DNA: TGTGCCAGCAGCTTAAACACGGCGCGCGGTAAGGCTTTCTTT. It encodes CASSLNTARGKAFF. The full variable domain, with the rest looked up from reference TRBV7-2 and TRBJ1-1, is GAGVSQSPSNKVTEKGKDVELRCDPISGHTALYWYRQSLGQGLEFLIYFQGNSAPDKSGLPSDRFSAERTGGSVSTLTIQRTQQEDSAVYLCASSLNTARGKAFFGQGTRLTVV.

This clone was seen a few times. The chain couples TRBV7-2 to TRBJ2-1; a weak D match, TRBD2 (7 bases). V was shortened by 5 bases and J by 13 bases, with 15 bases between the two germline ends. The CDR3 length is 12 residues. Germline V CDR1 and CDR2: SGHTA, FQGNSA. Written as DNA, the CDR3 is TGTGCCAGCAGCCAAATGGGGGGGGCCCAGTTCTTC. Protein product: CASSQMGGAQFF.

The gene calls are TRBV28 and TRBJ2-7, with 7 bases that match TRBD2. The CDR3 extends over 15 amino acids. Per germline, CDR1 MDHEN and CDR2 SYDVKM. V was pared by 6 bases and J by 6 bases, with 14 bases of the junction left unmatched. The CDR3 sequence is CASSPLGGQGVEQYF. The CDR3 region has the DNA TGTGCCAGCAGCCCGCTGGGAGGGCAGGGCGTCGAGCAGTACTTC.

CDR3 nucleotides: TGTGCCACAGGGAGACACGTGAACACTGAAGCTTTCTTT. This encodes CATGRHVNTEAFF. The V call is TRBV15, the J call TRBJ1-1, with unresolved D. Trimming took off 9 bases at V and 0 bases at J, with 11 bases between the two ends. From germline, CDR1 is LNHNV and CDR2 YYDKDF (reference sequence). The CDR3 is made up of 13 amino acids.

The V and J genes are TRBV30 and TRBJ2-4; no firm D call. V dropped 7 bases and J dropped 4 bases, with 8 bases sitting between them. The CDR3 is 11 amino acids. CDR1 and CDR2 (germline): GTSNPN, SVGIG (reference sequence). The CDR3 reads CAFQGKNIQYF. CDR3 bases: TGTGCCTTTCAAGGGAAAAACATTCAGTACTTC.

This chain uses TRBV4-1 with TRBJ1-6; TRBD1 might be the D (6 bases). Looked up from germline, CDR1 is MGHRA and CDR2 is YSYEKL. This CDR3 comprises 16 residues. Between the trimmed V and J ends, which lost 4 bases and 6 bases, there was a span of 16 bases. The CDR3 here is CASSRLGAGRNSPLHF. DNA for the CDR3: TGCGCCAGCAGCCGACTGGGGGCGGGTCGTAATTCACCCCTCCACTTT.

The gene calls are TRBV9 and TRBJ1-1, with 9 bases that match TRBD1. The CDR3 has 15 amino acids. CDR1 is SGDLS, CDR2 YYNGEE, per germline. J lost 0 bases, V lost 4 bases, and 4 bases had no gene match. The CDR3 reads CASSLGTGMNTEAFF. CDR3 DNA: TGTGCCAGCAGCCTAGGGACAGGGATGAACACTGAAGCTTTCTTT.

V usage is TRBV6-5 and J usage is TRBJ1-4; D may be TRBD1 (5 bases). CDR1 and CDR2 from the germline V gene are MNHEY and SVGAGI. This CDR3 is 16 amino acids long. The V end lost 0 bases, the J end lost 8 bases, and 16 bases lay between the germline ends. The CDR3 protein is CASSYSWGGTGEKLFF. The CDR3, as DNA: TGTGCCAGCAGTTACTCGTGGGGCGGCACGGGAGAAAAACTGTTTTTT.

This chain's CDR3 is CAWSVEGGYGYTF. CDR3 coding DNA: TGTGCCTGGAGTGTAGAAGGGGGCTATGGCTACACCTTC. The chain has TRBV30 and TRBJ1-2, with D maybe TRBD1 (6 bases). This CDR3 region has 13 residues. Germline V gene sequence: CDR1 GTSNPN, CDR2 SVGIG (reference sequence). The V end was cut by 0 bases, the J end by 4 bases, with 9 bases between.

The chain couples TRBV9 to TRBJ1-2; 7 bases map to TRBD1. V was pared by 0 bases and J by 8 bases, with 7 bases of the junction left unmatched. The germline gives CDR1 SGDLS, CDR2 YYNGEE. This CDR3 comprises 14 residues. The DNA of the CDR3 is TGTGCCAGCAGCGTAGGGGACAGCGTGCGCGGCTACACCTTC. Residues: CASSVGDSVRGYTF.

This rearrangement joins TRBV2 to TRBJ2-5, with D perhaps matching TRBD1 (5 bases). In germline, CDR1 is SNHLY, CDR2 FYNNEI. The V end lost 11 bases, the J end lost 5 bases, and 15 bases lay between the germline ends. CDR3 length equals 12 residues. The CDR3 loop is CALGARAETQYF. The CDR3 DNA is TGTGCCCTAGGCGCCAGGGCCGAGACCCAGTACTTC.

Concerning this clone: The sample carries other DNA sequences with the same CDR3. This chain joins TRBV29-1 and TRBJ1-2; TRBD1 matches at 7 bases. This CDR3 contains 12 residues. Unmatched junction bases numbered 5, after V lost 6 bases and J lost 4 bases. The V gene's germline CDR1 is SQVTM and CDR2 ANQGSEA. The CDR3 protein is CSVRQGTYGYTF. For the CDR3, the DNA is TGCAGCGTGAGACAGGGTACCTATGGCTACACCTTC.

This chain links TRBV11-2 with TRBJ2-7, with D unresolved. The CDR3 sequence is 11 residues long. Germline CDR1 SGHAT, CDR2 FQNNGV. V was trimmed by 4 bases and J by 2 bases, leaving 3 bases between them. CDR3 sequence (DNA): TGTGCCAGCAGCTCCCCCTACGAGCAGTACTTC. Protein sequence: CASSSPYEQYF. Combining the CDR3 with reference TRBV11-2 and TRBJ2-7 gives the whole variable domain EAGVAQSPRYKIIEKRQSVAFWCNPISGHATLYWYQQILGQGPKLLIQFQNNGVVDDSQLPKDRFSAERLKGVDSTLKIQPAKLEDSAVYLCASSSPYEQYFGPGTRLTVT.

V is TRBV5-1 and J is TRBJ2-3; D gene uncertain. V lost 4 bases and J 0 bases, leaving 6 bases between the germline ends. The CDR3 totals 13 residues. Germline assignment: CDR1 SGHRS and CDR2 YFSETQ. CDR3 protein: CASSDPSTDTQYF. The CDR3 nucleotides read TGCGCCAGCAGCGACCCTAGCACAGATACGCAGTATTTT.

The chain is built from TRBV2 and TRBJ2-5; D is perhaps TRBD1 (5 bases). The CDR3 extends over 14 amino acids. Germline V CDR1 and CDR2: SNHLY, FYNNEI. Trimming removed 3 bases from V and 7 bases from J, with 15 bases in between. The CDR3 spells CASSDQGRVGTQYF. For the CDR3, the DNA is TGTGCCAGCAGTGACCAAGGCAGGGTAGGGACCCAGTACTTC.

The chain uses TRBV7-6 and TRBJ1-2; tentatively, D is TRBD1 (5 bases). The CDR3 runs to 16 residues. Trimming shortened V by 5 bases and J by 1 base, and 17 bases separated the two germline ends. Germline CDR1 is SGHVS and CDR2 is FNYEAQ. As DNA, the CDR3 is TGTGCCAGCAGCCCCTTCAGGTGGGGGTTTAACTATGGCTACACCTTC. Its protein is CASSPFRWGFNYGYTF.

CDR3 nucleotide sequence: TGTGCCAGCAGAACGCAGGGGGCTGTAGTAGAGACCCAGTACTTC. This encodes CASRTQGAVVETQYF. The V and J genes are TRBV6-6 and TRBJ2-5; 8 nucleotides line up with TRBD1. Germline-derived CDR1 and CDR2 are MNHNY and SVGAGI (reference sequence). J was trimmed by 4 bases and V by 6 bases; bases with no gene match: 10. The CDR3 extends over 15 amino acids.

The rearrangement joins TRBV30 to TRBJ2-1; a weak D match, TRBD2 (5 bases). Trimming removed 1 base at V and 2 bases at J, with 9 bases between. Germline-derived CDR1 and CDR2 are GTSNPN and SVGIG (reference sequence). This CDR3 is built from 14 residues. The CDR3 DNA reads TGTGCCTGGAGTGAGCTAGCACCCTACAATGAGCAGTTCTTC. It codes for CAWSELAPYNEQFF.

The chain carries TRBV7-2 and TRBJ1-6; D gene ambiguous. The CDR3 runs to 16 residues. CDR1 is SGHTA and CDR2 is FQGNSA in the germline V gene. Trimming took off 2 bases at V and 3 bases at J, with 11 bases between the two ends. In nucleotides, the CDR3 is TGTGCCAGCAGCTTACGGGCAAATAGCTATAATTCACCCCTCCACTTT. It translates to CASSLRANSYNSPLHF.

The chain is built from TRBV4-3 and TRBJ2-7; D gene uncertain. Trimming left V 1 base short and J 0 bases short, with 10 bases between. The germline CDR1 and CDR2 sequences are LGHNA and YSLEER. The CDR3 has 15 residues. CDR3 amino acids: CASSQVATYSYEQYF. In DNA form, the CDR3 reads TGCGCCAGCAGCCAAGTAGCCACCTACTCCTACGAGCAGTACTTC.